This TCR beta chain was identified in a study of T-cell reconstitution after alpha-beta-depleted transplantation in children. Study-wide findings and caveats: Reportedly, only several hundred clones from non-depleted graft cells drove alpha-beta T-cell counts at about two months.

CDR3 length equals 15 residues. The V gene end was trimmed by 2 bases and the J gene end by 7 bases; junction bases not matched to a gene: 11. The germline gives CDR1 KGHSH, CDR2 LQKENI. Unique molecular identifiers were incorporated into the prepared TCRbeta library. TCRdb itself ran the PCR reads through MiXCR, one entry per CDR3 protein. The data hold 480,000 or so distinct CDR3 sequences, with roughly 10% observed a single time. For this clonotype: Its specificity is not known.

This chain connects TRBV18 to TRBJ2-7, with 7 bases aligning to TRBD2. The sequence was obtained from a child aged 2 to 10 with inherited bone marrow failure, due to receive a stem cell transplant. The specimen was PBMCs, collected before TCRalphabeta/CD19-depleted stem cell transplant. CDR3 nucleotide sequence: TGTGCCAGCTCACCAGTAGGACTAGTGAATGATGAGCAGTACTTC. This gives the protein CASSPVGLVNDEQYF.